These 15 T cell receptor beta chains came from one sample sequenced in a study of blood T cell repertoires in COVID-19. Here immunoSEQ multiplex PCR was the method, and the copy in TCRdb shows in-frame clones only, minus some. The sample holds about 160,000 clones, 80% seen once. The specimen sequenced was PBMCs or T cells enriched from blood (not recorded which). Receptors originate from a woman aged 60 to 75 who had recovered from COVID-19.

The V and J genes are TRBV2 and TRBJ2-2; possible D gene TRBD1, 7 bases. The CDR3 has 12 amino acids. The germline V gene has CDR1 SNHLY and CDR2 FYNNEI. V was cut by 6 bases and J by 6 bases, with 8 bases left in between. The CDR3 here is CASSRGAGELFF. The CDR3 nucleotides are TGTGCCAGCAGCAGGGGGGCCGGGGAGCTGTTTTTT.

This sequence joins TRBV11-2 and TRBJ2-1, with 8 nucleotides matching TRBD2. The CDR3 length is 15 residues. CDR1 is SGHAT, CDR2 FQNNGV, per germline. Trimming removed 2 bases from V and 6 bases from J; junction bases left unmatched: 6. The CDR3 coding sequence is TGTGCCAGCAGCTTACTCGGGGGGGCCGCCAATGAGCAGTTCTTC. It specifies CASSLLGGAANEQFF.

Concerning this clone: This sample also contains other DNA sequences that code for the same CDR3. The chain recombines TRBV18 with TRBJ2-3, with 8 bases lining up with TRBD2. CDR3 size: 13 residues. V lost 6 bases and J lost 4; bases outside the gene matches: 3. Per the germline V gene, CDR1 is KGHSH and CDR2 is LQKENI. CDR3 region: CASSPGGADTQYF. The CDR3 DNA is TGTGCCAGCTCCCCGGGGGGGGCAGATACGCAGTATTTT.

The chain recombines TRBV6-5 with TRBJ1-2, with TRBD1 as a possible D gene (6 bases). V lost 0 bases to trimming and J lost 14 bases, with 16 bases between them. This CDR3 has 13 residues. Germline V CDR1 and CDR2: MNHEY, SVGAGI. This CDR3 is CASSYSMDSSRTF. DNA of the CDR3: TGTGCCAGCAGTTACTCGATGGACAGCTCGAGGACCTTC.

The chain links TRBV11-2 to TRBJ1-4; the D is unclear. V was shortened by 1 base and J by 1 base, with 13 bases between the two germline ends. CDR3 length: 17 residues. Germline CDR1 SGHAT, CDR2 FQNNGV. The CDR3 is CASSLAEVVGTNEKLFF. The CDR3 DNA follows: TGTGCCAGCAGCTTAGCGGAGGTCGTGGGAACTAATGAAAAACTGTTTTTT.

The V and J genes are TRBV27 and TRBJ1-5; no firm D call. V lost 3 bases to trimming and J lost 1 base, with 7 bases between them. Germline lookup yields CDR1 MNHEY and CDR2 SMNVEV (reference sequence). The CDR3 is made up of 14 amino acids. The CDR3 sequence: CASSFSRSNQPQHF. The CDR3, as DNA: TGTGCCAGCAGTTTTTCCAGGAGCAATCAGCCCCAGCATTTT.

This clone was seen a handful of times. J is TRBJ2-1 and V is TRBV3-1 (or the pseudogene TRBV3-2); 7 bases are shared with TRBD1. V was clipped by 5 bases and J by 4 bases; unmatched bases: 8. This CDR3 is built from 15 residues. Germline V gene data show CDR1 as LGHDT and CDR2 as YNNKEL (reference sequence). The CDR3 reads CASSERGRGYNEQFF. The CDR3 DNA is TGTGCCAGCAGCGAGAGGGGCAGGGGGTACAATGAGCAGTTCTTC.

A few counts support this clone. The chain carries TRBV5-1 and TRBJ1-2; D is perhaps TRBD1 (5 bases). Germline assignment: CDR1 SGHRS and CDR2 YFSETQ. The V end was cut by 0 bases, the J end by 5 bases, with 11 bases between. The CDR3 runs to 14 residues. The CDR3 bases are TGCGCCAGCAGCTTGGGCGGGGACGGATATGGCTACACCTTC. Its translation is CASSLGGDGYGYTF.

The chain uses TRBV18 and TRBJ1-1; D is unclear. V was trimmed by 2 bases and J by 0 bases, leaving 13 bases between them. CDR3 length equals 16 residues. Germline V gene sequence: CDR1 KGHSH, CDR2 LQKENI. CDR3 nucleotides: TGTGCCAGCTCACCAGGTCGGAGCCCAATGAACACTGAAGCTTTCTTT. Translated: CASSPGRSPMNTEAFF.

The chain combines TRBV29-1 with TRBJ2-7; 8 bases match TRBD2. Per the germline V gene, CDR1 is SQVTM and CDR2 is ANQGSEA. This CDR3 region has 13 residues. J lost 6 bases, V lost 2 bases, and 6 bases had no gene match. This CDR3 is CSVEPGGPGEQYF. The CDR3 nucleotides read TGCAGCGTTGAACCGGGGGGGCCTGGCGAGCAGTACTTC.

This clone occurred once. V usage is TRBV7-8 and J usage is TRBJ1-5, with a tentative D call TRBD1 (5 bases). The germline CDR1 and CDR2 sequences are SGHVS and FQNEAQ. Trimming took off 0 bases at V and 1 base at J, with 10 bases between the two ends. This CDR3 is built from 16 residues. The CDR3 DNA reads as TGTGCCAGCAGCTTAGCGGGGGGAGGGAGCAATCAGCCCCAGCATTTT. Protein: CASSLAGGGSNQPQHF.

The rearrangement links TRBV5-5 to TRBJ2-1; TRBD1 might be the D (5 bases). With 5 bases removed from V and 5 bases from J, the gap between germline ends came to 17 bases. Germline lookup yields CDR1 SGHKS and CDR2 YYEKEE (reference sequence). The length of the CDR3 is 15 residues. In DNA, the CDR3 is TGTGCCAGCAGTCTGACAGATTACACTCACAATGAGCAGTTCTTC. It codes for CASSLTDYTHNEQFF.

V usage is TRBV2 and J usage is TRBJ2-2; D is unclear. Trimming removed 2 bases from V and 1 base from J, with 5 bases in between. The CDR3 loop spans 14 amino acids. The germline gives CDR1 SNHLY, CDR2 FYNNEI. This CDR3 reads CASSEIQNTGELFF. In DNA, the CDR3 is TGTGCCAGCAGTGAAATCCAGAACACCGGGGAGCTGTTTTTT.

This clone appeared a single time. This rearrangement joins TRBV6-1 to TRBJ1-1; D is possibly TRBD1 (6 bases). V lost 2 bases and J 9 bases, leaving 10 bases between the germline ends. Germline V gene sequence: CDR1 MNHNS, CDR2 SASEGT. This CDR3 is built from 12 residues. The CDR3 sequence: CASSERGRKAFF. The CDR3 DNA is TGTGCCAGCAGTGAAAGGGGGAGAAAAGCTTTCTTT.

The rearrangement joins TRBV30 to TRBJ1-1; D is unresolved. V dropped 3 bases and J dropped 11 bases, with 16 bases sitting between them. Germline loops: CDR1 GTSNPN, CDR2 SVGIG (reference sequence). The CDR3 spans 12 residues. CDR3 in amino acids: CAWSHGSVEAFF. For the CDR3, the DNA is TGTGCCTGGAGCCATGGCAGCGTAGAGGCTTTCTTT.